This TCR beta chain was sequenced for a study of T-cell reconstitution after alpha-beta-depleted transplantation in children. Unique molecular identifiers were incorporated when the TCRbeta library was constructed. Each CDR3 protein gets one entry after TCRdb re-called the PCR reads with MiXCR. The table has 4,300 or so distinct CDR3 sequences, 9.5% to 15% seen once. At least ten counts were recorded for this clonotype. V gave up 4 bases and J gave up 2 bases, with 12 bases separating them. CDR1 and CDR2 from the germline V gene are DFQATT and SNEGSKA (reference sequence). There are 14 residues in the CDR3.

This sample comprised PBMCs, mostly from graft donor cells, obtained 60 days after TCRalphabeta/CD19-depleted stem cell transplant. The V gene is TRBV20-1, the J gene TRBJ2-1, with D tentatively TRBD1 or TRBD2 (5 bases each). The origin of this receptor is a male patient aged 2 to 9 who had a stem cell transplant for acute lymphoblastic leukemia, so the T cells may come from the graft donor. The CDR3, as DNA: TGCAGTGCTACCCCCCGGGACGCCTACAATGAGCAGTTCTTC. It codes for CSATPRDAYNEQFF.